Included here is one T cell receptor beta chain sequence, with context. The antigen is not known. TCRdb fed the reads into MiXCR, producing one record per CDR3 protein. This table holds about 280,000 distinct CDR3 sequences, approximately 22% found once. The data belong to a study of T cell repertoires in cytomegalovirus infection. Trimming stripped 0 bases from V and 2 bases from J, with 5 bases between. The CDR3 totals 13 residues. CDR1 is SQVTM, CDR2 ANQGSEA, per germline. The source was cultured PBMCs, collected from culture after CMV antigen stimulation. The chain has TRBV29-1 and TRBJ2-1; tentative D call: TRBD2 (5 bases). This sequence originates from a human donor in good health (CMV status not recorded). Some clones in this sample may be carry-over from other donors' samples. The CDR3 nucleotides are TGCAGCGTTGAAGACGGGGCCTACAATGAGCAGTTCTTC. It is translated as CSVEDGAYNEQFF.